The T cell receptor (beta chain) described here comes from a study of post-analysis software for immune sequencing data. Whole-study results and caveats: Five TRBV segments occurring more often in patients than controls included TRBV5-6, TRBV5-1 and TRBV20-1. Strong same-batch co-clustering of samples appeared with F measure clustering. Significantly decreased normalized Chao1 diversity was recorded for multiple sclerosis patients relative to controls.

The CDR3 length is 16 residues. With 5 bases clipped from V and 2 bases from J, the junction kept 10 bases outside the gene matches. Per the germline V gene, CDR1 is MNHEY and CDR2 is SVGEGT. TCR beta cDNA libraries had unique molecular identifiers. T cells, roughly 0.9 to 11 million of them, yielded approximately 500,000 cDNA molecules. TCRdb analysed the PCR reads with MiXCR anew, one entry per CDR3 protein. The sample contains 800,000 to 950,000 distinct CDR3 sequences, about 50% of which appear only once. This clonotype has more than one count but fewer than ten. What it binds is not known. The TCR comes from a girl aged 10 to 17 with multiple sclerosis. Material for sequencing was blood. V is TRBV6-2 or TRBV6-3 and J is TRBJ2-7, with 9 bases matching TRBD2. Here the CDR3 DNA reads TGTGCCAGCAGTCCCCTGACTAGCGGAGCTCCCTACGAGCAGTACTTC. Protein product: CASSPLTSGAPYEQYF.